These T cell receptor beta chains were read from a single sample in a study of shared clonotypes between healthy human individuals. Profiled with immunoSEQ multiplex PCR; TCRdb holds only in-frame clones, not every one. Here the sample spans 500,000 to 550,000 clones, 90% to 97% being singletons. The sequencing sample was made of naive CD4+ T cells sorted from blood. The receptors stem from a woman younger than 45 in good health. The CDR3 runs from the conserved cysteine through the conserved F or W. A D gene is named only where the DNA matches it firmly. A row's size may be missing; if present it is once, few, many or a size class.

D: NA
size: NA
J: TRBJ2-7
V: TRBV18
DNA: TGTGCCAGCTCAGGGATGACAGGAGATCCCTACGAGCAGTACTTC
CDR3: CASSGMTGDPYEQYF

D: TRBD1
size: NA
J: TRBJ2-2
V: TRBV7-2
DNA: TGTGCCAGCAGCTTATCCAGGGGGCACACCGGGGAGCTGTTTTTT
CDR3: CASSLSRGHTGELFF

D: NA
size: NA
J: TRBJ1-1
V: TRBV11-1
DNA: TGTGCCAGCAGCTTAGGTTGGCAGATGAACACTGAAGCTTTCTTT
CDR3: CASSLGWQMNTEAFF

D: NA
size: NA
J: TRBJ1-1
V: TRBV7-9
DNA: TGTGCCAGCAGCTTAAGGGACGAAGTGGCTTTCTTT
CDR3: CASSLRDEVAFF

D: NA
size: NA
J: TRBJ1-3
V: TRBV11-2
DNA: TGTGCCAGCAGCATTCCGGGACGTACCTCTGGAAACACCATATATTTT
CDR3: CASSIPGRTSGNTIYF

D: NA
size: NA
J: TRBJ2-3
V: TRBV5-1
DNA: TGCGCCAGCAAAGAGGCAGATACGCAGTATTTT
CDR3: CASKEADTQYF

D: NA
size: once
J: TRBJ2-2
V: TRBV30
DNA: TGTGCCTGGGACGCCTGGGAGCGGAACACCGGGGAGCTGTTTTTT
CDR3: CAWDAWERNTGELFF

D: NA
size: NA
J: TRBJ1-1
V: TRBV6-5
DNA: TGTGCCAGCAGTTATATGGGTCGCACTGAAGCTTTCTTT
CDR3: CASSYMGRTEAFF

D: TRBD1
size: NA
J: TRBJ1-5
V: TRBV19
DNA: TGTGCCAGTAGTCGGACGACAGGGTATAGCAATCAGCCCCAGCATTTT
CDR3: CASSRTTGYSNQPQHF

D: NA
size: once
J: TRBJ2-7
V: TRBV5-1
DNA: TGCGCCAGCAGCCTCAGGGGGGCTACCTACGAGCAGTACTTC
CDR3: CASSLRGATYEQYF

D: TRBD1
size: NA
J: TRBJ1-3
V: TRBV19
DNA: TGTGCCAGCCGAGGAGGGACAGGCTCTGGAAACACCATATATTTT
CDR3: CASRGGTGSGNTIYF

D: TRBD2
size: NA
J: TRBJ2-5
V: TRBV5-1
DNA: TGCGCCAGCAGCTCCTTACGTAGCGGGACAACAATCTACCAAGAGACCCAGTACTTC
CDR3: CASSSLRSGTTIYQETQYF

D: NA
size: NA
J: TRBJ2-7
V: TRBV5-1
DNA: TGCGCCAGCAGCTTGAGGGACTCCTACGAGCAGTACTTC
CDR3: CASSLRDSYEQYF

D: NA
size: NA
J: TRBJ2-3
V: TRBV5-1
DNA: TGCGCCAGCAGCTTGAAGCGGCGACAGGTCGGGAGTGGAACAGATACGCAGTATTTT
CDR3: CASSLKRRQVGSGTDTQYF

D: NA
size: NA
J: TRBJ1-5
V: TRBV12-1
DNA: TGTGCCAGCAGTCCCTACAGGGGAAATCAGCCCCAGCATTTT
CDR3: CASSPYRGNQPQHF

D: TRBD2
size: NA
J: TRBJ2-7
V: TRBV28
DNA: TGTGCCAGCAGTTCTCCGGGACTAGCGGAATTTCTCTACGAGCAGTACTTC
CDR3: CASSSPGLAEFLYEQYF

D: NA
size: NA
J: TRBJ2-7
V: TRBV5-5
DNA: TGTGCCAGCATGGGGCGATCCTCCTACGAGCAGTACTTC
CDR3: CASMGRSSYEQYF

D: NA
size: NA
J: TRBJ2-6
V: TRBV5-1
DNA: TGCGCCAGCAGCTCGGCGGCCCATGCTGGGGCCAACGTCCTGACTTTC
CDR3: CASSSAAHAGANVLTF

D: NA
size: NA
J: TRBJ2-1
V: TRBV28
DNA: TGTGCCAGCAGTTGGCCAAGGGGGGAGGGCCAGCAGTTCTTC
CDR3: CASSWPRGEGQQFF

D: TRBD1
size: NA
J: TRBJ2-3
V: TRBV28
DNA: TGTGCCAGCAGTCCATTTACCGGGACAGAGACTCCCCATAGTACAGATACGCAGTATTTT
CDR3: CASSPFTGTETPHSTDTQYF

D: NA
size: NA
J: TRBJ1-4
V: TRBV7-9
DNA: TGTGCCAGCAGCTTACACAGGGCAGAAGCTAATGAAAAACTGTTTTTT
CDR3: CASSLHRAEANEKLFF

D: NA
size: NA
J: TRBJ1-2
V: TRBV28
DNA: TGTGCCAGCAGGGGTACGGGGGGTGGCTACACCTTC
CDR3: CASRGTGGGYTF

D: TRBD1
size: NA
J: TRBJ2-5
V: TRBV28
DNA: TGTGCCAGCAGTCCGGGGGACAGGGGAAGAGAGACCCAGTACTTC
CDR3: CASSPGDRGRETQYF

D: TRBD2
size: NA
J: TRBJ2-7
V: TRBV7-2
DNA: TGTGCCAGCAGCTTACGGGGCCTAGCGGATTACGAGCAGTACTTC
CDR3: CASSLRGLADYEQYF

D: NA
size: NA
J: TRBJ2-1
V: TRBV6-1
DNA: TGTGCCAGCAATTTCAGGGGAACCTACAATGAGCAGTTCTTC
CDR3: CASNFRGTYNEQFF

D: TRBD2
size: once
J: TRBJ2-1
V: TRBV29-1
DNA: TGCAGCGTCTTCGGGACTAGCGGCTACAATGAGCAGTTCTTC
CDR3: CSVFGTSGYNEQFF

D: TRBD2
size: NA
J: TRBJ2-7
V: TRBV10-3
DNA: TGTGCCATCAGTCCGAGGGGAGGACTAGCGCCCTCCTACGAGCAGTACTTC
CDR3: CAISPRGGLAPSYEQYF

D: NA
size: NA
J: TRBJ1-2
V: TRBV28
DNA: TGTGCCAGCAGTGACCCCTATGGCTACACCTTC
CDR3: CASSDPYGYTF

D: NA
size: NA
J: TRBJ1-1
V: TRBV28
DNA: TGTGCCAGCAGTTTTCCCGGACAACTACCCACTGAAGCTTTCTTT
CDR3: CASSFPGQLPTEAFF

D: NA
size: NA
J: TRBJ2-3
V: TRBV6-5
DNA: TGTGCCAGCATCTTTCGACGGCCGGGCACAGATACGCAGTATTTT
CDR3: CASIFRRPGTDTQYF

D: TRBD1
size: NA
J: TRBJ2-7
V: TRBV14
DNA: TGTGCCAGCAGCCCCCGGGACAGGGGGTACGAGCAGTACTTC
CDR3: CASSPRDRGYEQYF

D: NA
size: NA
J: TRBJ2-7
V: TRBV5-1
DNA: TGCGCCAGCAGCTTAACAGACGGGTACGAGCAGTACTTC
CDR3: CASSLTDGYEQYF

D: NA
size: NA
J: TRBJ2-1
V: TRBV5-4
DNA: TGTGCCAGCAGCTCCACAGGGTCCATGTACAATGAGCAGTTCTTC
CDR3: CASSSTGSMYNEQFF

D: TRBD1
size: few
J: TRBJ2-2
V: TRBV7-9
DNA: TGTGCCAGCTCTCCTTTCTGGACAGGGGTGCGGACCGGGGAGCTGTTTTTT
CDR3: CASSPFWTGVRTGELFF

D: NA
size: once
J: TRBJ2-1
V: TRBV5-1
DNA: TGCGCCAGCAGCTGGGGGCCGGGAAACAATGAGCAGTTCTTC
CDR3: CASSWGPGNNEQFF

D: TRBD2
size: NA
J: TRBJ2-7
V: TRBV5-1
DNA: TGCGCCAGCAGTTTTTTGTCTAGCGGGGGGTCCTACGAGCAGTACTTC
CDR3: CASSFLSSGGSYEQYF

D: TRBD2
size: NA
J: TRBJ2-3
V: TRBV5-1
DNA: TGCGCCAGCAGCTTAGGGACTAGCGGGAGCCGCGTCGGCACAGATACGCAGTATTTT
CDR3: CASSLGTSGSRVGTDTQYF

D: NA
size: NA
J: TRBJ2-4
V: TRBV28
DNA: TGTGCCACGAAGAAAAACATTCAGTACTTC
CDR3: CATKKNIQYF

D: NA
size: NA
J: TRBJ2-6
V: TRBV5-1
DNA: TGCGCCAGCAGCTTGGCCGTAGGGGCCAACGTCCTGACTTTC
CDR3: CASSLAVGANVLTF

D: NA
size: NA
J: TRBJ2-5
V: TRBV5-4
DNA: TGTGCCAGCAGCTTGGCGCGCGGACGGGAGACCCAGTACTTC
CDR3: CASSLARGRETQYF

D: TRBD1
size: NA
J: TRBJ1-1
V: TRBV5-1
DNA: TGCGCCAGCAGCGGGACAGACACCTACACTGAAGCTTTCTTT
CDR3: CASSGTDTYTEAFF

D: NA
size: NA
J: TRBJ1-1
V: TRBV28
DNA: TGTGCCAGCAGCGTCCGGACTAAACCCAACTTTTTCTTT
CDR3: CASSVRTKPNFFF

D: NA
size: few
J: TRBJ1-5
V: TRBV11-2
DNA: TGTGCCAGCAGCCTCCCCAATCAGCCCCAGCATTTT
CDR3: CASSLPNQPQHF

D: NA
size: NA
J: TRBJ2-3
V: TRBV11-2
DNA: TGTGCCAGCAGCGGGGGGCTAGCGGTAAGATCAGATACGCAGTATTTT
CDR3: CASSGGLAVRSDTQYF

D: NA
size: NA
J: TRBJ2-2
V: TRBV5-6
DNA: TGCGCCAGCAGCTCCTCAGGGTACACCGGGGAGCTGTTTTTT
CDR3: CASSSSGYTGELFF

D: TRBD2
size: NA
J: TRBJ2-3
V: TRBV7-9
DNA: TGTGCCAGCAGCAAACTAGCGGTTGGAACAGATACGCAGTATTTT
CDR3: CASSKLAVGTDTQYF

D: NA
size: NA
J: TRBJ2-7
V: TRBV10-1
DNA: TGCGCCAGCAGTCAGGACAGTCCCTACGAGCAGTACTTC
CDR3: CASSQDSPYEQYF

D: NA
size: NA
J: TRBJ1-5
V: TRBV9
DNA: TGTGCCAGCAGCCTCCTCGGGGGGGATTCTTGGCCCCAGCATTTT
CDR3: CASSLLGGDSWPQHF

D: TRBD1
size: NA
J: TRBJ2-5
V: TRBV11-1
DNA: TGTGCCAGCAGCCCCAGCCCCGCAGGGGGCCGGGAGACCCAGTACTTC
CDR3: CASSPSPAGGRETQYF

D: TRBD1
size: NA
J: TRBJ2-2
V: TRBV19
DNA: TGTGCCAGTAGTAGGGACAGGGGTAGAACCGGGGAGCTGTTTTTT
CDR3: CASSRDRGRTGELFF

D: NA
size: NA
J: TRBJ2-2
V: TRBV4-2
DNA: TGTGCCAGCAGCCAAGCGCGCACCGGGGAGCTGTTTTTT
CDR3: CASSQARTGELFF

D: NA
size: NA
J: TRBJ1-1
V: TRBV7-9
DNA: TGTGCCAGCAGCCGCCCGCAGGTTGAAGCTTTCTTT
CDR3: CASSRPQVEAFF